This T cell receptor beta chain is drawn from a study of blood T cell repertoires in COVID-19. Whole-study context: Acute and convalescent COVID-19 specimens originated in the United States, Italy and Spain. T cells, B-cell-depleted T cells, or PBMCs provided the cDNA or gDNA that served as material.

Methods used by the authors: Estimation of nucleated cell counts was performed using reference gene primer amplification. Sequenced by immunoSEQ multiplex PCR; TCRdb stores in-frame clones only, minus some. V, J and clone size were drawn from that table, and D and trimming were deduced from the DNA. The table has under 50,000 clones, 88% seen once. Trimming cost V 5 bases and J 4 bases, with 20 bases left between them. This CDR3 contains 16 residues. From germline, CDR1 is SGHVS and CDR2 FQNEAQ. The chain couples TRBV7-8 to TRBJ1-2; maybe TRBD1 (6 bases). The clonotype originates from a man aged 45 to 65 with active COVID-19. Sequenced input: peripheral blood. The CDR3, as DNA: TGTGCCAGCAGCCGCCGAGTCCCTACAGGGAGCTATGGCTACACCTTC. Protein product: CASSRRVPTGSYGYTF.